The 29 T cell receptor beta chains presented below share a single source sample, sequenced in a study of regulatory T cells in long-lasting Graves disease. CDR3 regions were amplified by Arm-PCR using iRepertoire HTBI primers to build TCR beta libraries. TCRdb processed the multiplex PCR reads anew with MiXCR; each CDR3 protein has one entry. Seen here are around 250,000 distinct CDR3 sequences, 15% to 20% observed once, and the top ten hold 14%. Time point noted: newly diagnosed GD, antithyroid drugs for less than 3 months. There was RNA extracted from PBMCs, and the TCR library was made from it. These data also formed part of another study, on T cells in Graves' hyperthyroidism and ophthalmopathy.

Here the sequenced sample was peripheral blood mononuclear cells (PBMCs), taken at new diagnosis, from a patient treated with antithyroid drugs. These receptors originate from a woman under 40 with Graves disease.

The chain employs TRBV6-1 and TRBJ1-2; no clear D gene. The V and J ends lost 7 bases and 6 bases respectively, with 9 bases between them. This CDR3 has 11 amino acids. Germline V CDR1 and CDR2: MNHNS, SASEGT. The CDR3, as DNA: TGTGCCAGCATAGACCGGCATGGCTACACCTTC. Its protein product is CASIDRHGYTF.

There are many counts of this clonotype. The chain links TRBV2 to TRBJ2-3; D is unresolved. Germline CDR1 SNHLY, CDR2 FYNNEI. The CDR3 loop spans 13 amino acids. V was pared by 6 bases and J by 4 bases, with 11 bases between. The CDR3 DNA reads as TGTGCCAGCAGCGCATACGCACCAGATACGCAGTATTTT. Its protein is CASSAYAPDTQYF. The variable domain in full, completed from reference TRBV2 and TRBJ2-3, reads EPEVTQTPSHQVTQMGQEVILRCVPISNHLYFYWYRQILGQKVEFLVSFYNNEISEKSEIFDDQFSVERPDGSNFTLKIRSTKLEDSAMYFCASSAYAPDTQYFGPGTRLTVL.

This clonotype was found once. This may come from a read error, since a much larger clone is one base off. DNA of the CDR3: TGCAGCGTTGAAGATCCCCTACCCACAGATACGCAGTATTTT. It is translated as CSVEDPLPTDTQYF. V is TRBV29-1 and J is TRBJ2-3; no definite D call. The length of the CDR3 is 14 residues. Germline lookup yields CDR1 SQVTM and CDR2 ANQGSEA. Trimming left V 0 bases short and J 2 bases short, with 9 bases between.

This clonotype was counted at least ten times. The CDR3 coding sequence is TGTGCCAGCAGCCAAGATCCGGGAGCCTACGAGCAGTACTTC. This gives the protein CASSQDPGAYEQYF. The chain uses TRBV3-1 and TRBJ2-7; D is perhaps TRBD2 (6 bases). This CDR3 comprises 14 residues. CDR1 and CDR2 from the germline V gene are LGHDT and YNNKEL (reference sequence). The V end lost 0 bases, the J end lost 2 bases, and 8 bases lay between the germline ends.

This clonotype was picked up a small number of times. V gene TRBV29-1 combines with J gene TRBJ2-2; TRBD1 aligns across 8 bases. With V trimmed by 6 bases and J by 5 bases, 5 bases remained unmatched. The CDR3 consists of 13 residues. Germline V lookup: CDR1 SQVTM, CDR2 ANQGSEA. The CDR3 region has the DNA TGCAGCGTCGACAGGGGTAGGACCGGGGAGCTGTTTTTT. Residues: CSVDRGRTGELFF.

This clonotype was observed a handful of times. The chain employs TRBV12-5 and TRBJ2-2, with 7 bases matching TRBD1. CDR1 LGHNT and CDR2 FRNRAP come from the germline V gene. Losses at the gene ends were 2 bases for V and 2 bases for J; bases not matched to a gene: 8. This CDR3 has 17 residues. CDR3 nucleotide sequence: TGTGCTAGTGGTTTGAAAGGGGGCGACTTAAACACCGGGGAGCTGTTTTTT. Translating it yields CASGLKGGDLNTGELFF. Drawing the rest from reference TRBV12-5 and TRBJ2-2, the complete variable domain is DARVTQTPRHKVTEMGQEVTMRCQPILGHNTVFWYRQTMMQGLELLAYFRNRAPLDDSGMPKDRFSAEMPDATLATLKIQPSEPRDSAVYFCASGLKGGDLNTGELFFGEGSRLTVL.

This clonotype was seen at least ten times. This CDR3 reads CASSQDATNEKLFF. The CDR3, as DNA: TGCGCCAGCAGCCAAGACGCAACTAATGAAAAACTGTTTTTT. This chain connects TRBV4-1 to TRBJ1-4; no clear D gene. Trimming removed 0 bases from V and 0 bases from J, with 2 bases in between. Germline assignment: CDR1 MGHRA and CDR2 YSYEKL. The CDR3 is 14 residues long.

This chain uses TRBV11-2 with TRBJ1-1; 11 bases map to TRBD1. V shed 5 bases, J shed 7 bases, and the junction held 9 bases outside the gene matches. Germline V gene lookup returns CDR1 SGHAT and CDR2 FQNNGV. The CDR3 consists of 15 residues. The DNA for the CDR3 is TGTGCCAGCAGCCAAGATGGGACAGGGGGTATTGAAGCTTTCTTT. Translation gives CASSQDGTGGIEAFF.

This chain links TRBV20-1 with TRBJ2-1; 13 nucleotides align to TRBD2. The germline CDR1 and CDR2 sequences are DFQATT and SNEGSKA (reference sequence). This CDR3 is built from 15 residues. V lost 1 base and J lost 8; bases outside the gene matches: 5. The CDR3 nucleotides read TGCAGTGCTAGAGTCGGGACTAGCGGGGTGTATGAGCAGTTCTTC. Amino acid sequence: CSARVGTSGVYEQFF.

This clonotype was counted ten times or more. This chain joins TRBV7-9 and TRBJ2-3; D unresolved. Trimming removed 5 bases from V and 0 bases from J, with 6 bases in between. CDR3 length: 13 amino acids. Per the germline V gene, CDR1 is SEHNR and CDR2 is FQNEAQ (reference sequence). The CDR3 DNA sequence: TGTGCCAGCAGCCCCGACAGCACAGATACGCAGTATTTT. Its protein is CASSPDSTDTQYF.

This clonotype was found many times. This chain uses TRBV5-8 with TRBJ1-5; the D gene is possibly TRBD1 (6 bases). The CDR3 sequence is 14 residues long. Germline CDR1 and CDR2: SGHTS and YDEGEE. V was clipped by 4 bases and J by 4 bases, with 12 bases between them. The DNA of the CDR3 is TGTGCCAGCAGCGCCGAGGGGGAAAATCAGCCCCAGCATTTT. Translated, it gives CASSAEGENQPQHF.

This clonotype has just a few counts. A much larger clone differs by one base, so this may be a read error. This sequence joins TRBV20-1 and TRBJ1-6; TRBD1 matches 8 bases. This CDR3 has 15 amino acids. Germline V gene sequence: CDR1 DFQATT, CDR2 SNEGSKA (reference sequence). Unmatched junction bases numbered 7, after V lost 3 bases and J lost 6 bases. The CDR3: CSARPGTGLNSPLHF. The CDR3 DNA sequence: TGCAGTGCTAGGCCTGGGACAGGCCTTAATTCACCCCTCCACTTT.

Ten or more counts support this clonotype. J is TRBJ1-5 and V is TRBV11-2, with 9 bases matching TRBD1. CDR1 and CDR2 (germline): SGHAT, FQNNGV. The CDR3 runs 15 residues. Trimming removed 5 bases from V and 6 bases from J; junction bases left unmatched: 8. CDR3 amino acids: CASSPQGARGQPQHF. The CDR3 DNA is TGTGCCAGCAGCCCACAGGGGGCGCGGGGTCAGCCCCAGCATTTT.

This clonotype was counted many times. In nucleotides, the CDR3 is TGTGCCAGCTCACCGACAGGGGACCTAAGTCAGCCCCAGCATTTT. Protein sequence: CASSPTGDLSQPQHF. This chain uses TRBV18 with TRBJ1-5; TRBD1 agrees at 8 bases. This CDR3 comprises 15 residues. Germline V gives CDR1 KGHSH, CDR2 LQKENI. The V and J ends lost 3 bases and 6 bases, in that order; junction bases with no gene match: 7. Filled out from reference TRBV18 and TRBJ1-5, the complete variable domain reads NAGVMQNPRHLVRRRGQEARLRCSPMKGHSHVYWYRQLPEEGLKFMVYLQKENIIDESGMPKERFSAEFPKEGPSILRIQQVVRGDSAAYFCASSPTGDLSQPQHFGDGTRLSIL.

Note on this clonotype: A far larger clone differs by one base, so this is likely a read error. The V call is TRBV7-3, the J call TRBJ2-1; the D gene could be TRBD1 or TRBD2 (5 bases each). Germline CDR1 is SGHTA and CDR2 is FQGTGA. CDR3 length: 12 amino acids. The CDR3 reads CAGSREGKGQFF. In DNA, the CDR3 is TGTGCCGGCAGCCGTGAGGGGAAGGGGCAGTTCTTC.

This clonotype was detected many times. The V call is TRBV7-9, the J call TRBJ1-1; a weak D match, TRBD1 (5 bases). Germline values: CDR1 SEHNR, CDR2 FQNEAQ (reference sequence). This CDR3 is 17 amino acids long. Trimming stripped 0 bases from V and 1 base from J, with 15 bases between. The CDR3 spells CASSLAKRTPWNTEAFF. The DNA of the CDR3 is TGTGCCAGCAGCTTAGCCAAGCGGACACCTTGGAACACTGAAGCTTTCTTT. The complete variable domain, with remaining parts taken from reference TRBV7-9 and TRBJ1-1, reads DTGVSQNPRHKITKRGQNVTFRCDPISEHNRLYWYRQTLGQGPEFLTYFQNEAQLEKSRLLSDRFSAERPKGSFSTLEIQRTEQGDSAMYLCASSLAKRTPWNTEAFFGQGTRLTVV.

As concerns this clonotype: This likely stems from a read error, as it lies one base from a far larger clone. The chain uses TRBV7-2 and TRBJ2-5, with D possibly being TRBD1 or TRBD2 (5 bases each). The DNA end is a closer match to TRBJ2-1, so the J assignment may be wrong. This CDR3 contains 13 residues. Looked up from germline, CDR1 is SGHTA and CDR2 is FQGNSA. CDR3 coding DNA: TGTGCCAGCAGCTTGGACGGGGCCAATGAGCAGTTCTTC. As protein: CASSLDGANEQFF.

This chain links TRBV5-1 with TRBJ2-5, with 8 positions matching TRBD1. Germline V CDR1 and CDR2: SGHRS, YFSETQ. The junction had 2 bases not matched to a gene; V was cut back by 3 bases and J by 1 base. CDR3 size: 14 residues. The CDR3 DNA sequence: TGCGCCAGCAGCTACGGACAGGGCCAAGAGACCCAGTACTTC. Its translation is CASSYGQGQETQYF.

The rearrangement links TRBV19 to TRBJ2-2; the match to TRBD2 covers 9 bases. Trimming removed 3 bases from V and 2 bases from J; junction bases left unmatched: 7. Germline-derived CDR1 and CDR2 are LNHDA and SQIVND (reference sequence). The CDR3 has 17 amino acids. The CDR3 here is CASSIRSGGTNTGELFF. The CDR3 nucleotides are TGTGCCAGTAGTATTCGGAGCGGGGGGACTAACACCGGGGAGCTGTTTTTT.

This clonotype has a count of ten or more. V usage is TRBV19 and J usage is TRBJ1-5; D gene ambiguous. CDR3 size: 12 residues. Per germline, CDR1 LNHDA and CDR2 SQIVND (reference sequence). Trimming cost V 10 bases and J 7 bases, with 14 bases left between them. The chain's CDR3 is CATETGGQPQHF. The DNA for the CDR3 is TGTGCCACCGAGACGGGCGGGCAGCCCCAGCATTTT.

This clonotype was found a few times. A much bigger clone sits one base away, suggesting this may be a read error. The chain links TRBV10-3 to TRBJ2-5, with TRBD1 matching 7 bases. CDR3 size: 15 residues. Looked up from germline, CDR1 is ENHRY and CDR2 is SYGVKD. This CDR3 reads CAIGDSDRNGETQYF. Here the CDR3 DNA reads TGTGCCATCGGTGACTCGGACAGGAATGGGGAGACCCAGTACTTC.

This clonotype was picked up a small number of times. A much larger clonotype is one base distant, so this may be a read error. The chain joins TRBV7-9 to TRBJ1-1; D is undetermined. The CDR3 extends over 16 amino acids. Germline loops: CDR1 SEHNR, CDR2 FQNEAQ (reference sequence). The V end was cut by 5 bases, the J end by 4 bases, with 20 bases between. The CDR3 nucleotides are TGTGCCAGCAGCCTTTTTTCGGGATTTTCGAGCACTGAAGCTTTCTTT. Translating it yields CASSLFSGFSSTEAFF.

The chain has TRBV16 and TRBJ2-5, with D uncertain. V lost 1 base and J 1 base, leaving 7 bases between the germline ends. There are 14 residues in the CDR3. The V gene's germline CDR1 is KGHSY and CDR2 FQNENV. DNA of the CDR3: TGTGCCAGCAGCCAATATAGGATCCAAGAGACCCAGTACTTC. As protein: CASSQYRIQETQYF.

The table lists this clonotype with many counts. The chain employs TRBV7-9 and TRBJ1-1, with unresolved D. Trimming took off 4 bases at V and 1 base at J, with 10 bases between the two ends. This CDR3 contains 14 residues. Germline CDR1 is SEHNR and CDR2 is FQNEAQ (reference sequence). The CDR3 region has the DNA TGTGCCAGCAGCTCAAGGGAGGCGAACACTGAAGCTTTCTTT. Translated, it gives CASSSREANTEAFF.

This clonotype was recorded many times. V usage is TRBV12-5 and J usage is TRBJ2-2, with a possible D match to TRBD1 (5 bases). Germline CDR1 LGHNT, CDR2 FRNRAP. The CDR3 loop spans 14 amino acids. V was clipped by 1 base and J by 13 bases, with 16 bases between them. Here the CDR3 reads CASGLAPTYRWLFF. The CDR3 DNA sequence: TGTGCTAGTGGTTTGGCTCCGACCTACAGGTGGCTGTTTTTT.

The chain employs TRBV9 and TRBJ1-4; possible D gene TRBD1, 5 bases. V was trimmed by 4 bases and J by 7 bases, leaving 17 bases between them. Germline V gene sequence: CDR1 SGDLS, CDR2 YYNGEE. This CDR3 has 15 amino acids. The chain's CDR3 is CASSPQGLGSEKLFF. CDR3 sequence (DNA): TGTGCCAGCAGCCCCCAGGGTCTGGGGTCTGAAAAACTGTTTTTT.

This clonotype was detected ten times or more. The CDR3 is CASSPGPAGTQPQHF. In DNA form, the CDR3 reads TGTGCCAGCAGCCCGGGCCCCGCGGGCACACAGCCCCAGCATTTT. The rearrangement uses TRBV7-9 and TRBJ1-5, with D unclear. Trimming cost V 5 bases and J 7 bases, with 18 bases left between them. Germline V gives CDR1 SEHNR, CDR2 FQNEAQ (reference sequence). The length of the CDR3 is 15 residues.

The table lists this clonotype with many counts. The chain couples TRBV24-1 to TRBJ2-1; D is possibly TRBD1 (6 bases). The CDR3 sequence is 13 residues long. The germline V gene has CDR1 KGHDR and CDR2 SFDVKD. The germline V and J ends were trimmed by 4 bases and 7 bases, with 10 bases remaining between them. The DNA of the CDR3 is TGTGCCACCAGTGAGGGGGCATCGAATGAGCAGTTCTTC. Translation gives CATSEGASNEQFF.

With respect to this clonotype: This may be a read error, as it is one base from a much larger clone. The chain has TRBV5-4 and TRBJ2-7, with 9 bases identical to TRBD1. The CDR3 totals 14 residues. V was clipped by 0 bases and J by 3 bases; unmatched bases: 1. Germline V lookup: CDR1 SGHNT, CDR2 YYREEE (reference sequence). CDR3 loop: CASSLDRGLYEQYF. In DNA form, the CDR3 reads TGTGCCAGCAGCTTGGACAGGGGGCTCTACGAGCAGTACTTC.